This T cell receptor (beta chain) was recorded in a study of post-analysis software for immune sequencing data. Study-wide background: Patients had relapsing-remitting, secondary progressive or progressive-relapsing multiple sclerosis; some lacked subtype. Points from the study as a whole: Included in a set of roughly five TRBV segments more frequent in patients than controls were TRBV5-6, TRBV5-1 and TRBV20-1.

Built from TCR beta cDNA, the libraries had unique molecular identifiers in them. T cells numbering about 0.95 to 10 million gave rise to roughly 0.5 million cDNA molecules. TCRdb redid the calling of the PCR reads with MiXCR, one entry per CDR3 protein. The profile covers about 770,000 distinct CDR3 sequences, with 40% to 55% appearing a single time and roughly 5% taken by the ten largest. Trimming took 6 bases from V and 5 from J, leaving 13 bases between them. The length of the CDR3 is 12 residues. The germline CDR1 and CDR2 sequences are SQVTM and ANQGSEA. This clonotype was seen more than once but under ten times. Its antigen is currently unknown.

The rearrangement links TRBV29-1 to TRBJ2-5, with no clear D. This TCR derives from a girl between 5 and 17 years old with multiple sclerosis. The specimen was blood. CDR3 DNA: TGCAGCGTACAAAAGGTGGAGGAGACCCAGTACTTC. Protein sequence: CSVQKVEETQYF.